This T cell receptor (beta chain) derives from a study of siplizumab effects on memory and regulatory T cells. Coculturing of the mixed lymphocyte reaction cells was performed at 37°C for more than five days. Violet Dye was applied to stimulator PBMCs and CFSE to responder PBMCs before a 1:1 mix. Sequencing was performed with immunoSEQ multiplex PCR; in TCRdb, only in-frame clones are kept and a portion is missing. Among 10,000 or so clones listed, 46% were seen once. This CDR3 contains 11 residues. Germline values: CDR1 MDHEN, CDR2 SYDVKM. Trimming left V 6 bases short and J 5 bases short, with 7 bases between. This clone showed up just a few times. The antigen remains undetermined.

Sequencing input: CFSE-low (dividing) CD4+ T cells sorted from an allogeneic mixed lymphocyte reaction. The sequence came from a human donor in good health; the cells came from an allogeneic mixed lymphocyte reaction. This sequence joins TRBV28 and TRBJ1-2; D gene uncertain. The CDR3 reads CASRDGYGYTF. The CDR3 DNA reads TGTGCCAGCAGAGATGGATATGGCTACACCTTC.